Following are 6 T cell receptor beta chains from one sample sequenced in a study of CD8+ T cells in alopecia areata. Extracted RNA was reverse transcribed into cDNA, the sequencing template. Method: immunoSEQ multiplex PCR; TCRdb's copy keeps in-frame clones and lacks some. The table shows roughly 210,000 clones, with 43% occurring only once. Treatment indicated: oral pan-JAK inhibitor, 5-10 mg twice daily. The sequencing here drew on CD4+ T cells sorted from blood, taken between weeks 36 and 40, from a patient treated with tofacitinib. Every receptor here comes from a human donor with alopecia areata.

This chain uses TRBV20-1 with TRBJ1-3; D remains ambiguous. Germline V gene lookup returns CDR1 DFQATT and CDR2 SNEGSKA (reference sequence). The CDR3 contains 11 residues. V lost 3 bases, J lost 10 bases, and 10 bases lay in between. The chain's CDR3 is CSASPRDTIYF. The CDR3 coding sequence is TGCAGTGCTAGCCCCCGAGATACCATATATTTT.

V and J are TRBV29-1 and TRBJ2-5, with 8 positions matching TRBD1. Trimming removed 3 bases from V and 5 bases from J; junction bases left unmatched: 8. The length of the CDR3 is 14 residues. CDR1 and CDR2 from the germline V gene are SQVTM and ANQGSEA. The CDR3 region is CSVDPRGPGETQYF. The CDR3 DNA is TGCAGCGTTGACCCCAGGGGGCCGGGGGAGACCCAGTACTTC.

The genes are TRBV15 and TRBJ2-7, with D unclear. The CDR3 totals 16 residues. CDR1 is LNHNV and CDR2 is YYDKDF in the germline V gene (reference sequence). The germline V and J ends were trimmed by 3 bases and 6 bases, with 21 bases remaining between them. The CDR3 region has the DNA TGTGCCACCAGCAGGGTGACGGGCAGACTCTTCCTCGAGCAGTACTTC. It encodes CATSRVTGRLFLEQYF.

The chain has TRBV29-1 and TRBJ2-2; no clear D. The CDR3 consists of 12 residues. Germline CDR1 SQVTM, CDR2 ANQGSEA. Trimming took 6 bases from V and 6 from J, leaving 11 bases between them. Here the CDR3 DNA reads TGCAGCGTCATAACTACGGCCGGGGAGCTGTTTTTT. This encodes CSVITTAGELFF.

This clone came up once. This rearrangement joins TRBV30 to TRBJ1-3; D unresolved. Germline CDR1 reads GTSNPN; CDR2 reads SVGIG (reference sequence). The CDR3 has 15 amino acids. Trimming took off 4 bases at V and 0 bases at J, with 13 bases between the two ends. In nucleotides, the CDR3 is TGTGCCTGGACCGTAGCACAGCTCTCTGGAAACACCATATATTTT. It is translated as CAWTVAQLSGNTIYF.

The CDR3 coding sequence is TGCAGTGCTGCGGACAACGAAGCTTTCTTT. This encodes CSAADNEAFF. The rearrangement uses TRBV20-1 and TRBJ1-1; TRBD1 might be the D (5 bases). The CDR3 loop spans 10 amino acids. CDR1 is DFQATT, CDR2 SNEGSKA, per germline (reference sequence). V shed 5 bases and J shed 8 bases, with 9 bases lying between them.